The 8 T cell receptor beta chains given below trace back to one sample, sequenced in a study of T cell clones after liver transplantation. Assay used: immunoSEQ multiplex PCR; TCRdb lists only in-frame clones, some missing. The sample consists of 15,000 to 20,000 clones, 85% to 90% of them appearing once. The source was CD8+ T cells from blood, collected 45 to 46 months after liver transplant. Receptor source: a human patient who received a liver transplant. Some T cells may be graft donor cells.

The CDR3 nucleotides read TGCGCCAGCAGCCAAGTTATCGTCGGCGGCTCTACCACAGATACGCAGTATTTT. Protein: CASSQVIVGGSTTDTQYF. The chain links TRBV4-3 to TRBJ2-3, with D unresolved. Trimming took 1 base from V and 2 from J, leaving 19 bases between them. CDR1 is LGHNA and CDR2 is YSLEER in the germline V gene. The CDR3 extends over 18 amino acids.

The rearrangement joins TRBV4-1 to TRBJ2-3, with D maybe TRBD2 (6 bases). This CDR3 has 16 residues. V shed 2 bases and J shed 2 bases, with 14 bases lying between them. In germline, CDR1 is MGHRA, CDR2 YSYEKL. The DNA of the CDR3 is TGCGCCAGCAGCCAACCCGAAAGCGGGCACACAGATACGCAGTATTTT. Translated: CASSQPESGHTDTQYF.

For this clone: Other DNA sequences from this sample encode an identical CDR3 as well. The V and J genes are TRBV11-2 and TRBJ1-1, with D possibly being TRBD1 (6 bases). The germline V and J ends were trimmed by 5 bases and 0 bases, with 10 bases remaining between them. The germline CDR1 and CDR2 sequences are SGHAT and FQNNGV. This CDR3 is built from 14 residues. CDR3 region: CASSLGGMNTEAFF. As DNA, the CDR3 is TGTGCCAGCAGCCTAGGGGGGATGAACACTGAAGCTTTCTTT.

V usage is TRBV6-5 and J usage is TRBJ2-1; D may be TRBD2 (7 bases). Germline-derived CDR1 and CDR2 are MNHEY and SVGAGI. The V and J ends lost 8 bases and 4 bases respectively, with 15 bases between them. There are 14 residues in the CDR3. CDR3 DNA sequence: TGTGCCAGCGGGGGGCTAGCGGCATACAATGAGCAGTTCTTC. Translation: CASGGLAAYNEQFF.

CDR3 in DNA: TGTGCCAGCAGCTTAGCGGTCTTGGGATTAAATGAGCAGTTCTTC. It translates to CASSLAVLGLNEQFF. The chain employs TRBV7-9 and TRBJ2-1; D ambiguous. The CDR3 has 15 residues. Germline-derived CDR1 and CDR2 are SEHNR and FQNEAQ (reference sequence). V was clipped by 0 bases and J by 7 bases, with 13 bases between them. Supplemented by reference TRBV7-9 and TRBJ2-1, the full variable domain reads DTGVSQNPRHKITKRGQNVTFRCDPISEHNRLYWYRQTLGQGPEFLTYFQNEAQLEKSRLLSDRFSAERPKGSFSTLEIQRTEQGDSAMYLCASSLAVLGLNEQFFGPGTRLTVL.

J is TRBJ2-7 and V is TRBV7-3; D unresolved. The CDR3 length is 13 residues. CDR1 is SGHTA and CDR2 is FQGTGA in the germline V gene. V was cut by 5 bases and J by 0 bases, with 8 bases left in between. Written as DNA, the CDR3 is TGTGCCAGCAGCCCGTCGGGCTCCTACGAGCAGTACTTC. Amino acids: CASSPSGSYEQYF. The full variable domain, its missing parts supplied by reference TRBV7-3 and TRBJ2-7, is GAGVSQTPSNKVTEKGKYVELRCDPISGHTALYWYRQSLGQGPEFLIYFQGTGAADDSGLPNDRFFAVRPEGSVSTLKIQRTERGDSAVYLCASSPSGSYEQYFGPGTRLTVT.

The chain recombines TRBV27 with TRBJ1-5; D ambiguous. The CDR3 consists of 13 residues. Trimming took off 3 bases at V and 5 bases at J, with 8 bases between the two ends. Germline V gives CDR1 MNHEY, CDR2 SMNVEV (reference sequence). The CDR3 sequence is CASSFSADQPQHF. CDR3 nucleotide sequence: TGTGCCAGCAGTTTCTCTGCGGATCAGCCCCAGCATTTT.

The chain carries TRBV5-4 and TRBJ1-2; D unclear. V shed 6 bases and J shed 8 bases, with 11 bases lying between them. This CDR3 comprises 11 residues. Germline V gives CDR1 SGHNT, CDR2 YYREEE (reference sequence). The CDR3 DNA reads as TGTGCCAGCATGGGGTTGCGCGGCTACACCTTC. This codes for CASMGLRGYTF.